This T cell receptor beta chain was sequenced during a study of beta chain features in type 1 diabetes. Overall study results and limits: Diminished insertions and augmented deletions at VDJ junctions characterized type 1 diabetes patients. Healthy donors had naive, central memory and Treg TCRB repertoires that appeared less similar than those seen among patients.

Every bit of the isolated RNA underwent reverse transcription, so sequencing read expressed TCRB transcripts. Profiling relied on immunoSEQ multiplex PCR, and the TCRdb table lists in-frame clones only, not all of them. Of some 410,000 clones in the sample, roughly 13% are singletons; the top ten hold roughly 0.035%. About this clone: Its antigen is undetermined.

The junction had 3 bases not matched to a gene; V was cut back by 3 bases and J by 0 bases. The CDR3 sequence is 16 residues long. Looked up from germline, CDR1 is SGHRS and CDR2 is YFSETQ. The V gene is TRBV5-1, the J gene TRBJ2-3; 11 nucleotides agree with TRBD2. The sequence was collected from a man between 25 and 39 years old in good health. The source material was naive CD4+ T cells from blood. The CDR3 coding sequence is TGCGCCAGCAGCTACGTAGCGGGAGGGAGCACAGATACGCAGTATTTT. Protein product: CASSYVAGGSTDTQYF.